Sequencing of this TCR beta chain was carried out in a study of T cells in Graves' hyperthyroidism and ophthalmopathy (dated by TCRdb to between 2018 and 2020). Background on the whole study: Peripheral blood samples were taken at the time of initial diagnosis, prior to any treatment. To identify TCR V-J signatures that set the groups apart, the researchers used a discovery cohort of 100 or so patients, made up of around 42 with Graves' ophthalmopathy and about 60 with stable Graves' hyperthyroidism. Prospective prediction of ophthalmopathy was tested in an independent validation cohort of approximately 19 hyperthyroidism patients and 15 to 17 patients who later progressed to ophthalmopathy. For training and testing, the approximately 97 patients in the discovery cohort were randomly divided in a 7:3 ratio. Thyroid tissue and blood T-cell repertoires from several Graves' hyperthyroidism patients were also compared in the study. Following sampling, methimazole starting at 30 mg daily was given to hyperthyroidism patients, and high-dose intravenous methylprednisolone was given to ophthalmopathy patients. TCR Vbeta CDR3 sequencing of 140 or so peripheral blood samples (around 45 ophthalmopathy, under 80 hyperthyroidism and 17 progressor patients) is reported in the paper. The full study reports these points: Ophthalmopathy was separated from stable hyperthyroidism by a 13 V-J signature model, with roughly 88% sensitivity and 81% to 82% specificity obtained in cross-validation and 80%/75% obtained in testing. Sample size was not statistically predetermined, and investigators were not blinded to group allocation. Most expanded thyroid clonotypes (frequency above 0.001) were also detected in blood, suggesting blood repertoires may reflect thyroid immune responses. In validation, the model predicted progression to ophthalmopathy with 55% to 71% sensitivity and 72% to 85% specificity, a median of around 6.6 months before onset.

A patient counted as having stable Graves' hyperthyroidism if no progression to ophthalmopathy occurred over 18 months of follow-up. Hyperthyroidism patients were newly diagnosed, with disease duration under 2 months, and aged 18 to 65 years. The study excluded patients with uncontrolled infections, other autoimmune diseases, pregnancy or lactation. Diagnoses were established on the basis of clinical symptoms, serum thyroxine and TRAb, thyroid ultrasound, and orbital computed tomography. PBMCs were isolated from about 10 ml of fresh peripheral blood by Ficoll-Paque density gradient centrifugation. Trizol reagent was used to extract total RNA, and RNA quality was then checked on an Agilent 2100 Bioanalyzer. This clonotype was counted many times. Its specific antigen is unknown. Base qualities were left out, and no much larger clone turns up one base away. The TCR beta CDR3 regions were amplified from the RNA transcripts. For the first round of RT-PCR on the TCR CDR3, the HTBI primer set was used together with the Qiagen OneStep RT-PCR kit. The libraries were constructed in a second round of multiplex PCR and then size-selected and purified. Paired-end sequencing of the libraries was performed with 100 bp reads on an Illumina HiSeq2000. Regarding the original processing steps: Raw data were processed with SOAPnuke, discarding reads with adapters, uncalled bases, mean Phred below 15, or no exact constant-primer or identifier match. High-quality paired reads were merged using COPE v1.2.5, and each unique nucleotide sequence was defined as a clonotype. MiTCR v1.1 was used to align the clonotypes against IMGT TRBV, TRBD and TRBJ reference segments. Only V-J combinations with frequency above 0.0001, covering 99% to 99.2% of repertoires, were analysed. The TCS score was defined as the ratio of F50 (clonal expansion) to E x V (chaos), calculated using BLOSUM62-based TCRdist between CDR3 peptides within each V-J. Welch's t-statistics and random forest reduced some 510 V-J features to 13, which were used in a naive Bayes classifier (R e1071). TCRdb handled the public reads itself, with Q25 trimming in fastp and clone calling in MiXCR, and kept productive beta chains. Rows matching on CDR3 protein sequence are summarized as one entry with the most common DNA and genes. These V and J calls originate from TCRdb's pipeline instead of the authors' own analysis. The sample table contains 350,000 to 450,000 distinct CDR3 sequences; only one count was recorded for approximately 15% of them. The top ten constitute approximately 11% of the sample.

The junction shows trimming of 6 bases on V and 3 bases on J, plus 21 bases between the germline ends. The CDR3, cysteine through phenylalanine, is 15 amino acids long. The read is trimmed to its CDR3 DNA, 45 bases read in frame from base 1. According to the germline V gene (reference sequence), CDR1 reads DFQATT and CDR2 reads SNEGSKA. The source of this sequence is a woman aged 55-69 years with Graves' hyperthyroidism. Sequencing was done on a sample of blood. The sequence joins TRBV20-1 to TRBJ2-7; the D gene remains uncertain. The bases are TGCAGTGCCCTAACTACAGAAACAGCTTTCTACGAGCAGTACTTC. Its translation reads: CSALTTETAFYEQYF.